There are many counts of the clone carrying this T cell receptor (beta chain). The CDR3 regions of TCR beta were amplified from RNA transcripts. When the TCR CDR3 underwent first-round RT-PCR, the HTBI primer set was used. TCRdb reprocessed the multiplex PCR reads via MiXCR and lists one record per CDR3 protein. The sample has about 400,000 distinct CDR3 sequences; around a sixth are singletons. These data are taken from a study of T cells in Graves' hyperthyroidism and ophthalmopathy. Exclusions: uncontrolled infection, other autoimmune disease, pregnancy, lactation. This CDR3 has 15 residues. Germline lookup yields CDR1 SGHRS and CDR2 YFSETQ. Losses at the gene ends were 0 bases for V and 6 bases for J; bases not matched to a gene: 4.

This TCR was recovered from a woman younger than 30 with Graves' hyperthyroidism that later progressed to Graves' ophthalmopathy. The gene calls are TRBV5-1 and TRBJ2-7, with 12 positions matching TRBD2. The specimen sequenced was blood. The CDR3 DNA reads as TGCGCCAGCAGCTTGGCGACTAGCGGGAGAGGCGAGCAGTACTTC. Translation gives CASSLATSGRGEQYF.